The rows below give T cell receptor beta chains drawn from one sample of a study of blood T cells in healthy people across ages. Via MiXCR, TCRdb re-called the 5' RACE reads, giving one row per CDR3 protein. The sample carries around 400,000 distinct CDR3 sequences, 45% to 65% recorded once. Sample: blood. These receptors were collected from a man in his sixties in good health. Both conserved end residues are part of each CDR3. D genes are given only for firm matches. Where a row states a size, it is once, few, many or the class of an expanded clone; other rows omit it.

V	J	size	D	DNA	CDR3
TRBV20-1	TRBJ1-2	few	TRBD1	TGCAGTGCTAGGCTGTCCGGACAGGGAGGGTATGGCTACACCTTC	CSARLSGQGGYGYTF
TRBV10-3	TRBJ2-7	many	TRBD2	TGTGCCATCAGTCCAGCGGGAGTTCGGGGCTACGAGCAGTACTTC	CAISPAGVRGYEQYF
TRBV11-2	TRBJ2-7	many	NA	TGTGCCAGCAGCTTAGAAGTCGGAGTTCCCTACGAGCAGTACTTC	CASSLEVGVPYEQYF
TRBV27	TRBJ1-2	few	NA	TGTGCCAGCAGCCCACAGGGCCGCTTTAACTATGGCTACACCTTC	CASSPQGRFNYGYTF
TRBV9	TRBJ2-2	NA	TRBD2	TGTGCCAGCAGCCGCTTTCTAGCGGGAGGGCCCGGCACCGGGGAGCTGTTTTTT	CASSRFLAGGPGTGELFF
TRBV5-1	TRBJ2-1	NA	TRBD2	TGCGCCAGCAGCTTGAGGTCGGGAGGGATCTACAATGAGCAGTTCTTC	CASSLRSGGIYNEQFF
TRBV20-1	TRBJ2-5	NA	NA	TGCAGTGCTAGAGCGGCAGGGCGAACAGAGACCCAGTACTTC	CSARAAGRTETQYF
TRBV20-1	TRBJ1-2	NA	TRBD1	TGCAGTGCTAGGAGCGACGACAGGGGTAGAGGCTACACCTTC	CSARSDDRGRGYTF
TRBV12-3/TRBV12-4	TRBJ1-2	NA	NA	TGTGCCAGTAGCCAGACTAACTATGGCTACACCTTC	CASSQTNYGYTF
TRBV6-2/TRBV6-3	TRBJ2-7	few	TRBD1	TGTGCCAGCAGTTACGTGGGACAGTCCTACGAGCAGTACTTC	CASSYVGQSYEQYF